A selection of T cell receptor beta chains follows, all from one sample in a study of blood T cell repertoires in COVID-19. Using immunoSEQ multiplex PCR, the repertoire was profiled, and TCRdb retains in-frame clones only, with some absent. The table has 250,000 to 300,000 clones, around 84% seen once; the top ten hold less than 5.5%. The sample consisted of PBMCs or T cells enriched from blood (not recorded which). The receptors shown here come from a man aged 40-49 years who had been exposed to COVID-19. CDR3s include the opening cysteine and the closing phenylalanine or tryptophan. D genes are given only for firm matches. Size tells how often a clone was seen (once, few, many) or the class of an expanded clone, and some rows leave it out.

clone_size j_call d_call cdr3_length v_call cdr3_aa cdr3_nt
- TRBJ2-5 - 17 TRBV9 CASSVDLVGAAQETQYF TGTGCCAGCAGCGTAGACTTAGTTGGGGCGGCCCAAGAGACCCAGTACTTC
- TRBJ2-3 TRBD2 12 TRBV12-3/TRBV12-4 CASSPAGDTQYF TGTGCCAGCAGCCCAGCGGGGGATACGCAGTATTTT
- TRBJ2-1 - 12 TRBV12-3/TRBV12-4 CASRYRGDEQFF TGTGCCAGCAGATATCGAGGAGATGAGCAGTTCTTC
once TRBJ2-2 - 12 TRBV24-1 CATGGNGGELFF TGTGCCACCGGGGGCAACGGCGGGGAGCTGTTTTTT
many TRBJ1-6 TRBD1 13 TRBV27 CASRGQGNSPLHF TGTGCCAGCAGAGGACAGGGAAATTCACCCCTCCACTTT
- TRBJ1-6 TRBD1 13 TRBV2 CASRRDSNSPLHF TGTGCCAGCAGGCGGGACAGCAATTCACCCCTCCACTTT
- TRBJ2-5 - 17 TRBV30 CAWSVGVAEEYQETQYF TGTGCCTGGAGTGTTGGGGTAGCGGAAGAATACCAAGAGACCCAGTACTTC
few TRBJ2-3 - 16 TRBV18 CASSRGSGRDTDTQYF TGTGCCAGCTCACGGGGATCCGGACGGGACACAGATACGCAGTATTTT
- TRBJ2-1 - 16 TRBV27 CASSLFSGSFYNEQFF TGTGCCAGCAGTTTATTCTCAGGGTCCTTTTACAATGAGCAGTTCTTC
- TRBJ1-5 - 15 TRBV7-2 CASSQPQGLAQPQHF TGTGCCAGCAGCCAACCCCAGGGGCTCGCCCAGCCCCAGCATTTT
many TRBJ1-1 - 12 TRBV29-1 CSVSHRNTEAFF TGCAGCGTCTCGCACAGAAACACTGAAGCTTTCTTT
- TRBJ1-4 - 12 TRBV18 CASNGKAEKLFF TGTGCCAGTAACGGGAAGGCTGAAAAACTGTTTTTT
- TRBJ2-3 - 16 TRBV3-1/TRBV3-2 CASSQAYGSSTDTQYF TGTGCCAGCAGCCAAGCGTACGGGAGTAGCACAGATACGCAGTATTTT
- TRBJ1-1 - 15 TRBV5-6 CASSLRRVVDTEAFF TGTGCCAGCAGCTTGAGGCGGGTGGTTGACACTGAAGCTTTCTTT
few TRBJ1-1 - 13 TRBV30 CAWSTQANTEAFF TGTGCCTGGAGTACACAGGCGAACACTGAAGCTTTCTTT
- TRBJ1-4 TRBD1 15 TRBV30 CAWSGGTGGYEKLFF TGTGCCTGGAGCGGTGGGACAGGGGGTTACGAAAAACTGTTTTTT
once TRBJ2-1 - 14 TRBV20-1 CSASHRTMYNEQFF TGCAGTGCTAGTCATAGGACTATGTACAATGAGCAGTTCTTC
- TRBJ2-6 TRBD1 15 TRBV6-2/TRBV6-3 CASSLQGAGANVLTF TGTGCCAGCAGTCTACAGGGGGCTGGGGCCAACGTCCTGACTTTC
- TRBJ2-3 TRBD2 17 TRBV9 CASSRTSGRGLTDTQYF TGTGCCAGCAGCCGGACTAGCGGGAGGGGTTTGACAGATACGCAGTATTTT
- TRBJ1-2 TRBD1 17 TRBV2 CASSTRGTGPFVRGYTF TGTGCCAGCAGCACCAGGGGGACAGGACCGTTTGTGAGGGGCTACACCTTC
once TRBJ2-7 - 12 TRBV5-1 CASSRTEGEQYF TGCGCCAGCAGTCGAACGGAGGGGGAGCAGTACTTC
- TRBJ2-5 TRBD2 14 TRBV10-3 CAISDLAGRETQYF TGTGCCATCAGTGACCTAGCGGGAAGAGAGACCCAGTACTTC
once TRBJ2-7 TRBD1 15 TRBV24-1 CATSGPGTGSYEQYF TGTGCCACCAGTGGCCCCGGGACAGGGTCCTACGAGCAGTACTTC
- TRBJ1-1 - 13 TRBV28 CASRTPQNTEAFF TGTGCCAGCAGAACCCCACAGAACACTGAAGCTTTCTTT
- TRBJ1-3 - 14 TRBV7-8 CASSSSEAGNTIYF TGTGCCAGCAGCTCGTCGGAGGCTGGAAACACCATATATTTT
few TRBJ1-4 TRBD1 13 TRBV24-1 CATSPGQGEKLFF TGTGCCACCAGTCCCGGACAGGGCGAAAAACTGTTTTTT
- TRBJ1-1 TRBD1 15 TRBV20-1 CSASLRDRAERAAFF TGCAGTGCTAGTCTCCGGGACAGGGCCGAAAGGGCAGCTTTCTTT
once TRBJ2-3 TRBD1 13 TRBV30 CAWSPQGADTQYF TGTGCCTGGAGCCCGCAGGGGGCAGATACGCAGTATTTT
- TRBJ2-3 - 14 TRBV6-1 CASSEMVVSNTQYF TGTGCCAGCAGTGAAATGGTAGTCTCTAATACGCAGTATTTT
- TRBJ1-5 - 13 TRBV3-1/TRBV3-2 CASSPLGVQPQHF TGTGCCAGCAGCCCCCTCGGGGTCCAGCCCCAGCATTTT
once TRBJ2-6 - 19 TRBV6-1 CASSESWGLGVAGANVLTF TGTGCCAGCAGTGAATCCTGGGGCCTGGGTGTCGCTGGGGCCAACGTCCTGACTTTC
- TRBJ2-5 - 10 TRBV10-2 CAITGLGQYF TGCGCCATCACGGGTTTGGGCCAGTACTTC
- TRBJ2-7 - 18 TRBV7-2 CASSSPVSFRASPYEQYF TGTGCCAGCAGCTCCCCGGTATCCTTTCGAGCTTCCCCCTACGAGCAGTACTTC
- TRBJ1-4 - 15 TRBV14 CASSQETQINEKLFF TGTGCCAGCAGCCAAGAAACACAGATTAATGAAAAACTGTTTTTT
- TRBJ1-2 - 12 TRBV19 CASSAPVYGYTF TGTGCCAGTAGTGCCCCGGTCTATGGCTACACCTTC
once TRBJ1-2 - 14 TRBV5-1 CASSLGQGIYGYTF TGCGCCAGCAGCTTGGGGCAGGGAATCTATGGCTACACCTTC